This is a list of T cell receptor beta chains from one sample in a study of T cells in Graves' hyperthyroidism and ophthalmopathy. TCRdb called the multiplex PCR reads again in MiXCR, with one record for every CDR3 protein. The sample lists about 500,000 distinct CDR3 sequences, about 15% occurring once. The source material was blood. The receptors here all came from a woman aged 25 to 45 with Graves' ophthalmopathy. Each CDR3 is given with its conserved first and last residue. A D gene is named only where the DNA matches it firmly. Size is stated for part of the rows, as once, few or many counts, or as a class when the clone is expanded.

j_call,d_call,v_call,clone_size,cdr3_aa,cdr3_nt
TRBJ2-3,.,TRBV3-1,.,CASTSWGTSTDTQYF,TGTGCCAGCACCAGCTGGGGGACTAGCACAGATACGCAGTATTTT
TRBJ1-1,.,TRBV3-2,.,CASNRGDTEAFF,TGTGCCAGCAACAGGGGGGACACTGAAGCTTTCTTT
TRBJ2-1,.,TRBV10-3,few,CAISESIGGAYNEQFF,TGTGCCATCAGTGAGTCAATCGGGGGAGCCTACAATGAGCAGTTCTTC
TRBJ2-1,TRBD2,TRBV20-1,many,CSAKGLAGGWNEQFF,TGCAGTGCTAAAGGCCTAGCGGGAGGATGGAATGAGCAGTTCTTC
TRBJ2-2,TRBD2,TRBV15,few,CATSPGLDPIGELFF,TGTGCCACCAGCCCGGGACTAGACCCCATTGGGGAGCTGTTTTTT
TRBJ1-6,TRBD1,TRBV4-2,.,CASRIQGANSPLHF,TGTGCCAGCAGAATACAGGGGGCGAATTCACCCCTCCACTTT
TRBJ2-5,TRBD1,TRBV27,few,CASSWDRQETQYF,TGTGCCAGCAGCTGGGACAGGCAAGAGACCCAGTACTTC
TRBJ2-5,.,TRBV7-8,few,CASSLDNRALDQETQYF,TGTGCCAGCAGCTTAGATAATAGGGCCCTAGACCAAGAGACCCAGTACTTC
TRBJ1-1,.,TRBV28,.,CASPRVVNTEAFF,TGTGCCAGCCCCAGGGTCGTGAACACTGAAGCTTTCTTT
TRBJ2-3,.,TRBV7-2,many,CASSFGESRDTQYF,TGTGCCAGCAGCTTCGGGGAGTCCAGAGATACGCAGTATTTT